This passage covers 30 T cell receptor beta chains from one sample sequenced in a study of blood T cell repertoires in COVID-19. Sequenced by immunoSEQ multiplex PCR; TCRdb stores in-frame clones only, minus some. The table includes 140,000 to 150,000 clones, approximately 80% detected once. The sequencing input was peripheral blood. The receptors derive from a human donor in a cohort sampled during active COVID-19.

The chain recombines TRBV12-3 or TRBV12-4 with TRBJ2-7; possibly TRBD1 for D (6 bases). The V gene lost 5 bases and the J gene lost 2 bases, with 10 bases spanning the gap. The CDR3 totals 13 residues. The CDR3 sequence is CASSPGQTYEQYF. DNA of the CDR3: TGTGCCAGCAGTCCGGGACAAACCTACGAGCAGTACTTC.

The V gene is TRBV20-1, the J gene TRBJ2-1; TRBD2 matches 10 bases. This CDR3 is built from 14 residues. Germline V gene sequence: CDR1 DFQATT, CDR2 SNEGSKA (reference sequence). With V trimmed by 3 bases and J by 10 bases, 9 bases remained unmatched. The CDR3 DNA follows: TGCAGTGCTAGTCCCAGCGGGGGGGTAGGGGAGCAGTTCTTC. Protein sequence: CSASPSGGVGEQFF.

V is TRBV2 and J is TRBJ2-5, with 11 bases matching TRBD2. Unmatched junction bases numbered 6, after V lost 9 bases and J lost 3 bases. The CDR3 length is 14 residues. From germline, CDR1 is SNHLY and CDR2 FYNNEI. CDR3 amino acids: CASRLAGRKETQYF. CDR3 DNA sequence: TGTGCCAGTCGACTAGCGGGGAGGAAAGAGACCCAGTACTTC.

This chain uses TRBV7-2 with TRBJ2-7; 8 bases line up with TRBD1. The germline gives CDR1 SGHTA, CDR2 FQGNSA. The CDR3 extends over 14 amino acids. Losses at the gene ends were 7 bases for V and 0 bases for J; bases not matched to a gene: 5. The CDR3 is CASTPDRASYEQYF. Here the CDR3 DNA reads TGTGCCAGCACCCCGGACAGGGCCTCCTACGAGCAGTACTTC.

This clone was recorded many times. The V gene is TRBV6-5, the J gene TRBJ2-5, with 7 positions matching TRBD1. The trim removed 5 bases at V and 2 bases at J, leaving 8 bases unmatched. The CDR3 runs to 15 residues. Per germline, CDR1 MNHEY and CDR2 SVGAGI. CDR3 bases: TGTGCCAGCAGTCCTGACAGGGTCCGGCAAGAGACCCAGTACTTC. Encoded protein: CASSPDRVRQETQYF.

This chain uses TRBV27 with TRBJ2-3, with 9 positions matching TRBD1. The CDR3 is 15 residues long. The ends lost 3 bases at V and 4 bases at J; junction bases unmatched: 5. Germline CDR1 is MNHEY and CDR2 is SMNVEV (reference sequence). The CDR3 protein is CASSFQTGGADTQYF. CDR3 nucleotides: TGTGCCAGCAGTTTTCAGACAGGGGGGGCAGATACGCAGTATTTT.

This rearrangement joins TRBV5-1 to TRBJ2-5; D is possibly TRBD2 (5 bases). There are 13 residues in the CDR3. The V gene's germline CDR1 is SGHRS and CDR2 YFSETQ. V lost 7 bases and J 0 bases, leaving 10 bases between the germline ends. The chain's CDR3 is CASRGPYQETQYF. The CDR3 nucleotides read TGCGCCAGCCGAGGGCCTTACCAAGAGACCCAGTACTTC.

In nucleotides, the CDR3 is TGTGCCAGCAGTTTGGTTTCCAGGAACACTGAAGCTTTCTTT. It codes for CASSLVSRNTEAFF. The chain employs TRBV27 and TRBJ1-1; D uncertain. Germline V gives CDR1 MNHEY, CDR2 SMNVEV (reference sequence). Trimming stripped 3 bases from V and 1 base from J, with 9 bases between. The CDR3 loop spans 14 amino acids.

In this sample, this clone turned up a few times. The V and J genes are TRBV7-2 and TRBJ1-1; perhaps TRBD1 as D (5 bases). V was shortened by 4 bases and J by 2 bases, with 8 bases between the two germline ends. This CDR3 is 13 amino acids long. Germline CDR1 reads SGHTA; CDR2 reads FQGNSA. In nucleotides, the CDR3 is TGTGCCAGCAGCTCCAGGGTAAACACTGAAGCTTTCTTT. It specifies CASSSRVNTEAFF.

The V and J genes are TRBV3-1 (or the pseudogene TRBV3-2) and TRBJ2-2; perhaps TRBD1 as D (6 bases). Germline values: CDR1 LGHDT, CDR2 YNNKEL (reference sequence). The CDR3 is 16 amino acids. Deletions cut 8 bases from V and 6 bases from J, with 22 bases between. DNA of the CDR3: TGTGCCAGCCACCAGCAGGGGATCGTGGGCTCCGGGGAGCTGTTTTTT. Amino acids: CASHQQGIVGSGELFF.

The chain has TRBV7-9 and TRBJ2-1, with TRBD2 as a possible D gene (6 bases). Germline values: CDR1 SEHNR, CDR2 FQNEAQ (reference sequence). Trimming stripped 3 bases from V and 8 bases from J, with 11 bases between. This CDR3 region has 13 residues. CDR3 sequence: CASSFQGGDEQFF. CDR3 in DNA: TGTGCCAGCAGCTTTCAGGGAGGAGATGAGCAGTTCTTC. The variable domain in full, completed from reference TRBV7-9 and TRBJ2-1, reads DTGVSQNPRHKITKRGQNVTFRCDPISEHNRLYWYRQTLGQGPEFLTYFQNEAQLEKSRLLSDRFSAERPKGSFSTLEIQRTEQGDSAMYLCASSFQGGDEQFFGPGTRLTVL.

About this clone: The sample has other DNA sequences that encode this CDR3 too. This rearrangement joins TRBV18 to TRBJ2-5; TRBD2 is a possible D gene (5 bases). Germline CDR1 is KGHSH and CDR2 is LQKENI. V lost 0 bases to trimming and J lost 4 bases, with 6 bases between them. The CDR3 spans 13 residues. The CDR3 loop is CASSPPEGETQYF. The CDR3 nucleotides read TGTGCCAGCTCACCACCTGAGGGAGAGACCCAGTACTTC.

CDR3: CASAPPTGNTEAFF. In nucleotides, the CDR3 is TGTGCCAGCGCCCCTCCCACAGGGAACACTGAAGCTTTCTTT. The chain carries TRBV6-5 and TRBJ1-1; possible D gene TRBD1, 5 bases. Between the trimmed V and J ends, which lost 8 bases and 1 base, there was a span of 14 bases. Per the germline V gene, CDR1 is MNHEY and CDR2 is SVGAGI. CDR3 length: 14 amino acids.

The chain employs TRBV28 and TRBJ1-2; maybe TRBD1 (5 bases). CDR3 size: 13 residues. The ends were cut back, 3 bases at V and 10 bases at J, with 15 bases in the middle. Looked up from germline, CDR1 is MDHEN and CDR2 is SYDVKM. CDR3 protein: CASSFVGGIDYTF. The CDR3 DNA follows: TGTGCCAGCAGTTTCGTCGGGGGAATCGACTACACCTTC.

This clone was observed a handful of times. The chain employs TRBV27 and TRBJ1-1; 7 bases map to TRBD1. In germline, CDR1 is MNHEY, CDR2 SMNVEV (reference sequence). Losses at the gene ends were 5 bases for V and 8 bases for J; bases not matched to a gene: 11. The CDR3 has 14 amino acids. CDR3 nucleotides: TGTGCCAGCAGTCTACCCCAGGGGGTCACCGAAGCTTTCTTT. Translated: CASSLPQGVTEAFF.

This clone was found a few times. The chain has TRBV29-1 and TRBJ1-2; D gene uncertain. Germline values: CDR1 SQVTM, CDR2 ANQGSEA. V was trimmed by 5 bases and J by 6 bases, leaving 19 bases between them. The CDR3 has 14 residues. CDR3 sequence (DNA): TGCAGCGTTATACCCCCCGGGAGGGCGGATGGCTACACCTTC. Its translation: CSVIPPGRADGYTF.

This clone has a single count. The chain joins TRBV19 to TRBJ1-1; D is perhaps TRBD1 (6 bases). Germline V gives CDR1 LNHDA, CDR2 SQIVND (reference sequence). V dropped 9 bases and J dropped 0 bases, with 14 bases sitting between them. This CDR3 region has 14 residues. CDR3 in amino acids: CASYRTEMNTEAFF. The CDR3 region has the DNA TGTGCCAGCTATCGGACAGAGATGAACACTGAAGCTTTCTTT.

This clone was counted a single time. The chain couples TRBV6-5 to TRBJ1-3; 8 bases align to TRBD1. This CDR3 comprises 16 residues. V dropped 2 bases and J dropped 3; count of bases not matched to a gene: 6. Per the germline V gene, CDR1 is MNHEY and CDR2 is SVGAGI. The CDR3 sequence is CASSYTGGFSGNTIYF. The DNA for the CDR3 is TGTGCCAGCAGTTACACAGGGGGATTCAGTGGAAACACCATATATTTT.

V and J are TRBV3-1 (or the pseudogene TRBV3-2) and TRBJ2-7; the match to TRBD2 covers 12 bases. The junction had 5 bases not matched to a gene; V was cut back by 2 bases and J by 6 bases. CDR1 LGHDT and CDR2 YNNKEL come from the germline V gene (reference sequence). The CDR3 runs to 15 residues. CDR3 region: CASSQTSGGTSEQYF. CDR3 coding DNA: TGTGCCAGCAGCCAAACTAGCGGGGGGACTTCCGAGCAGTACTTC.

The rearrangement uses TRBV12-5 and TRBJ2-2; the match to TRBD1 covers 10 bases. Germline loops: CDR1 LGHNT, CDR2 FRNRAP. The junction had 11 bases not matched to a gene; V was cut back by 4 bases and J by 6 bases. CDR3 length equals 17 residues. The DNA for the CDR3 is TGTGCTAGTGGTTGGGGGGCGAGGGACAGGGGCGCCGGGGAGCTGTTTTTT. Its protein is CASGWGARDRGAGELFF.

This clone was counted between two and nine times. This sequence joins TRBV5-1 and TRBJ2-3; TRBD2 agrees at 14 bases. The germline CDR1 and CDR2 sequences are SGHRS and YFSETQ. The CDR3 is 16 amino acids. Unmatched junction bases numbered 7, after V lost 4 bases and J lost 6 bases. Here the CDR3 reads CASSDRTSGGLDTQYF. CDR3 nucleotide sequence: TGCGCCAGCAGCGATAGGACTAGCGGGGGGTTGGATACGCAGTATTTT.

V usage is TRBV10-1 and J usage is TRBJ2-7; TRBD1 matches at 8 bases. This CDR3 is 16 amino acids long. Germline lookup yields CDR1 WNHNN and CDR2 SYGVQD (reference sequence). Germline trimming cut 3 bases from V and 6 bases from J; bases unmatched to any gene: 13. This CDR3 is CASSDSAGGNPREQYF. DNA of the CDR3: TGCGCCAGCAGTGACTCAGCAGGGGGCAATCCTCGCGAGCAGTACTTC.

CDR3 region: CASSLQGAVTGELFF. The CDR3 nucleotides read TGTGCCAGCAGCCTACAGGGGGCGGTCACCGGGGAGCTGTTTTTT. The chain couples TRBV7-2 to TRBJ2-2; 9 bases are shared with TRBD1. V was clipped by 5 bases and J by 4 bases; unmatched bases: 5. The CDR3 covers 15 residues. Germline lookup yields CDR1 SGHTA and CDR2 FQGNSA. Variable domain in full (rest from reference TRBV7-2 and TRBJ2-2): GAGVSQSPSNKVTEKGKDVELRCDPISGHTALYWYRQSLGQGLEFLIYFQGNSAPDKSGLPSDRFSAERTGGSVSTLTIQRTQQEDSAVYLCASSLQGAVTGELFFGEGSRLTVL.

This chain joins TRBV7-2 and TRBJ2-2; D gene unclear. Looked up from germline, CDR1 is SGHTA and CDR2 is FQGNSA. This CDR3 is built from 16 residues. Deletions cut 1 base from V and 5 bases from J, with 14 bases between. Written as DNA, the CDR3 is TGTGCCAGCAGCTTAGATTTGGCAGGTCGAACCGGGGAGCTGTTTTTT. As protein: CASSLDLAGRTGELFF.

The V call is TRBV7-6, the J call TRBJ1-1; no clear D gene. CDR1 and CDR2 from the germline V gene are SGHVS and FNYEAQ. The V end was cut by 5 bases, the J end by 0 bases, with 16 bases between. This CDR3 has 16 amino acids. The DNA for the CDR3 is TGTGCCAGCAGCCCTAGCCCATGGGTGGTGAACACTGAAGCTTTCTTT. It codes for CASSPSPWVVNTEAFF.

V and J are TRBV21-1 and TRBJ2-5; the tabulated D call, TRBD2, remains unverified against the DNA. TRBV21-1 is marked as a pseudogene. This CDR3 comprises 14 residues. The CDR3 DNA is TGTGCCAGCTTGGGTAGCGGGGTCCAAGAGACCCAGTACTTC. Amino acid sequence: CASLGSGVQETQYF.

The chain couples TRBV2 to TRBJ2-3; D not resolved. This CDR3 has 13 residues. Trimming took off 6 bases at V and 5 bases at J, with 12 bases between the two ends. Germline V gene lookup returns CDR1 SNHLY and CDR2 FYNNEI. DNA for the CDR3: TGTGCCAGCAGCCTACTTACCCGAGATACGCAGTATTTT. This gives the protein CASSLLTRDTQYF.

V usage is TRBV29-1 and J usage is TRBJ2-7; TRBD1 might be the D (6 bases). CDR3 size: 13 residues. Germline CDR1 is SQVTM and CDR2 is ANQGSEA. V was trimmed by 5 bases and J by 7 bases, leaving 18 bases between them. The CDR3 coding sequence is TGCAGCGTTATCCCAGGGGTGTTTGAAGAGCAGTACTTC. This gives the protein CSVIPGVFEEQYF.

J is TRBJ2-3 and V is TRBV4-1; D call uncertain. The length of the CDR3 is 15 residues. Germline-derived CDR1 and CDR2 are MGHRA and YSYEKL. V lost 0 bases, J lost 8 bases, and 15 bases lay in between. CDR3 sequence (DNA): TGCGCCAGCAGCCAAGATCCCCTTCTCGCCAGTACGCAGTATTTT. Translation: CASSQDPLLASTQYF.

The chain carries TRBV2 and TRBJ2-1; TRBD2 might be the D (5 bases). The V gene lost 6 bases and the J gene lost 0 bases, with 6 bases spanning the gap. The germline gives CDR1 SNHLY, CDR2 FYNNEI. The CDR3 is 13 residues long. The CDR3, as DNA: TGTGCCAGCAGCCGGGACTCCTACAATGAGCAGTTCTTC. Translation gives CASSRDSYNEQFF.